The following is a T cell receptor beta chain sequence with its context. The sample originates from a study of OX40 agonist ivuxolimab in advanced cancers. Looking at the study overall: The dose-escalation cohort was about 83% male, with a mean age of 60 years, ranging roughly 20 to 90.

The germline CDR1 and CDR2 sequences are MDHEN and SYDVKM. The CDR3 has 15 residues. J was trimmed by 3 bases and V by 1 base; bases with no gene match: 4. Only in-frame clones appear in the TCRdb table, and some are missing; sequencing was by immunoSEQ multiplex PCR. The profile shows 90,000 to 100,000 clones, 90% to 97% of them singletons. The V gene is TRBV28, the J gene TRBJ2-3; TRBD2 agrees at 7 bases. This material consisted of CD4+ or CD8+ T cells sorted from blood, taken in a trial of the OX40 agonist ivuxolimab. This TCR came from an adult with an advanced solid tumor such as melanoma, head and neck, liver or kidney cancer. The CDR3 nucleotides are TGTGCCAGCAGTTTATTGGGGGGGGTTACAGATACGCAGTATTTT. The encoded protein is CASSLLGGVTDTQYF. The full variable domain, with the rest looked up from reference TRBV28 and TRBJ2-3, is DVKVTQSSRYLVKRTGEKVFLECVQDMDHENMFWYRQDPGLGLRLIYFSYDVKMKEKGDIPEGYSVSREKKERFSLILESASTNQTSMYLCASSLLGGVTDTQYFGPGTRLTVL.